The clone carrying this T cell receptor (beta chain) was counted ten times or more. TCRdb redid the calling of the 5' RACE reads with MiXCR, one entry per CDR3 protein. The sample shows tens of thousands of distinct CDR3 sequences, less than 8% of them seen only once. These data are taken from a study of neurological immune-mediated disorders. Germline values: CDR1 SGHTA, CDR2 FQGNSA. V trimming: 3 bases; J trimming: 3 bases; junction bases outside the gene matches: 5. The length of the CDR3 is 15 residues. Sequenced input: CD8+ T cells from blood. The rearrangement uses TRBV7-2 and TRBJ2-7, with 10 bases aligning to TRBD2. The sequence was collected from a man aged 18 to 35 in good health. The CDR3 is CASSLSSGGLYEQYF. CDR3 coding DNA: TGTGCCAGCAGCTTGTCTAGCGGGGGCCTCTACGAGCAGTACTTC.